The present TCR beta chain was sequenced within a study of OX40 agonist ivuxolimab in advanced cancers. Turning to the study itself: It was ivuxolimab, an agonistic anti-OX40 (CD134) antibody, that patients were treated with. Study results and caveats: Relative to CD4+ cells, CD8+ T cells on average had more expanded clones.

Blood sampling was done at baseline, cycle 4 day 1, and cycle 7 day 1. Using immunoSEQ multiplex PCR, the repertoire was profiled, and TCRdb retains in-frame clones only, with some absent. The data hold about 32,000 clones, with approximately 89% observed a single time. For this clone: The antigen is undetermined.

Specimen: CD4+ or CD8+ T cells sorted from blood, collected in a trial of the OX40 agonist ivuxolimab. The receptor was derived from an adult with an advanced solid tumor such as melanoma, head and neck, liver or kidney cancer.

The CDR3 DNA sequence: TGTGCCAGCACCCAAGGAGGACTAGGCTACAATGAGCAGTTCTTC. Translation: CASTQGGLGYNEQFF. The rearrangement links TRBV7-9 to TRBJ2-1; 7 bases agree with TRBD2. This CDR3 spans 15 amino acids. Trimming took 7 bases from V and 3 from J; bases not matched to a gene: 9. Germline CDR1 is SEHNR and CDR2 is FQNEAQ (reference sequence).